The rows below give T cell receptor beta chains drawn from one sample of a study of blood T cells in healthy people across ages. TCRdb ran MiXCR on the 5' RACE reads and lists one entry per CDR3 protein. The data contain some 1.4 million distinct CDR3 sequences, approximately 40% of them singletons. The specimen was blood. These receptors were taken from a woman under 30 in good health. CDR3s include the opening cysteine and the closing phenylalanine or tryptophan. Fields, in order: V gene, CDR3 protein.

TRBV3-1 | CASSRSGGPYNEQYF
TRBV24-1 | CATSDSPRETQYF
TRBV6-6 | CASTPGLALYEQYF
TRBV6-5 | CASSVSLNSPLHF
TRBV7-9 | CASSLDIRGTHYF
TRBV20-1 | CSASSGPNDEQFF
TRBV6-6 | CASRSQAGASNTGELFF
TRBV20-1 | CSALSNRGEQYF
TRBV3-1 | CASSQLYGYTF
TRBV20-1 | CSAGRSASGGETQYF
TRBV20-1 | CSVAGRYF
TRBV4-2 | CASSQETQGMYEQYF
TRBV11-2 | CAGSLGHGSSYNSPLHF
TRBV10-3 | CAIRQGNNQPQHF
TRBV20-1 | CSAKGPVAEAFF
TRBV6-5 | CASSYSFSSGGYRDTQYF
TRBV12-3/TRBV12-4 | CASSLVARDRDQYF
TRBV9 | CASSGNGQEGYF
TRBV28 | CASTRQFRNYGYTF
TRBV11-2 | CASSLQLAGADTQYF
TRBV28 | CASSLGQRELFF
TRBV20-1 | CSARFNRGVAEAFF
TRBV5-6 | CASSRDRGFVDTGELFF
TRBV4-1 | CASSPIRSTDQETQYF
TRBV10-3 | CAIRTGQGGRNEQFF
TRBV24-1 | CATSDSGGDEQYF
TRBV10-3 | CAISESLGDPYNEQFF